The source of this TCR beta chain is a study of blood T cells in healthy people across ages. Findings and limits, study-wide: No conclusive comparison of naive versus antigen-experienced cells was possible with unsorted PBMCs.

V was pared by 6 bases and J by 10 bases, with 4 bases of the junction left unmatched. This CDR3 has 12 residues. This clonotype has just a few counts. Antigen: not known. Next came a second PCR, run for about 6 to 12 cycles, which used a sample-barcoded 5' primer along with a J-beta primer mix. Each CDR3 protein gets one entry after TCRdb re-called the 5' RACE reads with MiXCR. Seen here are approximately 800,000 distinct CDR3 sequences, approximately 25% observed once, and the top ten hold approximately 4%. This same sample was also taken into another study, of T cells of mothers and their children. That study adds: The authors found no persistent microchimeric T cell clones.

The J gene is TRBJ2-1, the V gene TRBV12-3 or TRBV12-4; 9 positions match TRBD1. Sequenced input: blood. The source is a boy aged 5-17 years in good health. The DNA of the CDR3 is TGTGCCAGCAGAGATACAGGGGGCGAGCAGTTCTTC. Its protein is CASRDTGGEQFF.